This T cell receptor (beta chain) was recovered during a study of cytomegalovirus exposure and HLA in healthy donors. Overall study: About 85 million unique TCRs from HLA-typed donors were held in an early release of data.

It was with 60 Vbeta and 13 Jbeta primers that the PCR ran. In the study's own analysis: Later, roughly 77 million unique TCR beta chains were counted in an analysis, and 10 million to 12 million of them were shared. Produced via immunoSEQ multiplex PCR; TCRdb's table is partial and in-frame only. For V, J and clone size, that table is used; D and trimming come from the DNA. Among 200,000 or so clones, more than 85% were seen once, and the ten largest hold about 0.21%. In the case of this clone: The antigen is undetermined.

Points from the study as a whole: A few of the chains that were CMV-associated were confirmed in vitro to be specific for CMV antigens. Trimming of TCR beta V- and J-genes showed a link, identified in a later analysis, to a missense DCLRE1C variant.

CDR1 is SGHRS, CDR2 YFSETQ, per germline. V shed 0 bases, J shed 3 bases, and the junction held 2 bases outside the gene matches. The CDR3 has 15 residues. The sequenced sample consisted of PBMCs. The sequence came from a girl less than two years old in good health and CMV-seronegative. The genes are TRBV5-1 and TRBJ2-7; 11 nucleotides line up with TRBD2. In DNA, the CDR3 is TGCGCCAGCAGCTTGGCCCTAGCGGGAGGCTACGAGCAGTACTTC. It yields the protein CASSLALAGGYEQYF.